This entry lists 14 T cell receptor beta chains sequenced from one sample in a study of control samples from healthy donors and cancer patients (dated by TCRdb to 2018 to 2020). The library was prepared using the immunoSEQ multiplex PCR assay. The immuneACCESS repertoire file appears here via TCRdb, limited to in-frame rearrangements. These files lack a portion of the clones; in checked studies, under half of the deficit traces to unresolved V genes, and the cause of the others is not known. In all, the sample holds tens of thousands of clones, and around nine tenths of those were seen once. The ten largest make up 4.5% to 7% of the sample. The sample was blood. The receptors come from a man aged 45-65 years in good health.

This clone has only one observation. The CDR3 protein is CASSLDWDRGYDGELFF. The CDR3 nucleotides are TGCGCCAGCAGCTTGGACTGGGACAGGGGATACGACGGGGAGCTGTTTTTT. The V call is TRBV5-1, the J call TRBJ2-2, with 10 bases matching TRBD1. The junction had 9 bases not matched to a gene; V was cut back by 0 bases and J by 7 bases. Germline CDR1 is SGHRS and CDR2 is YFSETQ. CDR3 length: 17 amino acids.

DNA of the CDR3: TGTGCCAGCAGCGACCCCCGGGGATATAATTCACCCCTCCACTTT. Protein sequence: CASSDPRGYNSPLHF. V usage is TRBV6-2 or TRBV6-3 and J usage is TRBJ1-6, with no clear D. Per germline, CDR1 MNHEY and CDR2 SVGEGT. Deletions cut 6 bases from V and 4 bases from J, with 13 bases between. CDR3 length equals 15 residues.

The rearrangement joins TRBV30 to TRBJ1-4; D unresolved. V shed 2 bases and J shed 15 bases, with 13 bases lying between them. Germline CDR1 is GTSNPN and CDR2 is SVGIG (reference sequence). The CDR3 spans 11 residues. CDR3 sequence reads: CAWSIPGKVFF. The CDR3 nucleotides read TGTGCCTGGAGTATCCCGGGAAAGGTGTTTTTT.

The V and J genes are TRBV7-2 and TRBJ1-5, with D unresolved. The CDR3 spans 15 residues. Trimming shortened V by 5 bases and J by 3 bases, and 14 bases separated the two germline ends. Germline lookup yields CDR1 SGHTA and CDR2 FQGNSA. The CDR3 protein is CASSPDFRPNQPQHF. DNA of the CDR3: TGTGCCAGCAGCCCTGACTTCCGCCCCAATCAGCCCCAGCATTTT.

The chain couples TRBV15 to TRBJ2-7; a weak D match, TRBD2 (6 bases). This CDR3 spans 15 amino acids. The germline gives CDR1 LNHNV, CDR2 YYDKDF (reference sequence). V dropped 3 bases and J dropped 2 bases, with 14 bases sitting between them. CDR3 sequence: CATSSGTQLTYEQYF. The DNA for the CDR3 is TGTGCCACCAGCAGCGGGACTCAGCTCACCTACGAGCAGTACTTC.

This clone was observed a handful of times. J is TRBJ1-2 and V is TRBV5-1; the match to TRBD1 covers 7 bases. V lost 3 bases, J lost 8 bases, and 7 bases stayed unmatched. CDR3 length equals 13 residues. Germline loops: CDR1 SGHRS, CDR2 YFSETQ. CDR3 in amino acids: CASSSGTDPGYTF. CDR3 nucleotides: TGCGCCAGCAGCTCTGGGACAGATCCGGGCTACACCTTC. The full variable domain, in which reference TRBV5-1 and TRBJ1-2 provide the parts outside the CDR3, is KAGVTQTPRYLIKTRGQQVTLSCSPISGHRSVSWYQQTPGQGLQFLFEYFSETQRNKGNFPGRFSGRQFSNSRSEMNVSTLELGDSALYLCASSSGTDPGYTFGSGTRLTVV.

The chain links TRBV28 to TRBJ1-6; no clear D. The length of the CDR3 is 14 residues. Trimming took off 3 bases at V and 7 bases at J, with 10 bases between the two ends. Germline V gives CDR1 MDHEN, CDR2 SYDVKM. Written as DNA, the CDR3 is TGTGCCAGCAGTTTCCCCTTGGGAAATTCACCCCTCCACTTT. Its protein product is CASSFPLGNSPLHF.

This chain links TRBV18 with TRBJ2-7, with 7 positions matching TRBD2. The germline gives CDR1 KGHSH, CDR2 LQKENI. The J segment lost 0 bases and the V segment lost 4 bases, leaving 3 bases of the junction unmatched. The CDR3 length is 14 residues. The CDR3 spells CASSQRGSSYEQYF. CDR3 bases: TGTGCCAGCTCACAGCGGGGTTCCTCCTACGAGCAGTACTTC. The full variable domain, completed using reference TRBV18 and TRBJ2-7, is NAGVMQNPRHLVRRRGQEARLRCSPMKGHSHVYWYRQLPEEGLKFMVYLQKENIIDESGMPKERFSAEFPKEGPSILRIQQVVRGDSAAYFCASSQRGSSYEQYFGPGTRLTVT.

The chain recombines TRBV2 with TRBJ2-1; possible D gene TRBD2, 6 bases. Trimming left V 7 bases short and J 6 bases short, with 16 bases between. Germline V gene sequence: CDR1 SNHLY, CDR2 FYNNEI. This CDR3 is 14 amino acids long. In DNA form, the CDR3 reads TGTGCCAGCAAGGTGGAGGGTGGTGCCAATGAGCAGTTCTTC. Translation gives CASKVEGGANEQFF.

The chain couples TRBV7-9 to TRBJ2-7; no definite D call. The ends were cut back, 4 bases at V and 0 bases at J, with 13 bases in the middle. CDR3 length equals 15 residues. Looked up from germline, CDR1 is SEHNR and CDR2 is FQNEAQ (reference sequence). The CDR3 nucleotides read TGTGCCAGCAGCTCTAATGCATTTTACTCCTACGAGCAGTACTTC. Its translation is CASSSNAFYSYEQYF.

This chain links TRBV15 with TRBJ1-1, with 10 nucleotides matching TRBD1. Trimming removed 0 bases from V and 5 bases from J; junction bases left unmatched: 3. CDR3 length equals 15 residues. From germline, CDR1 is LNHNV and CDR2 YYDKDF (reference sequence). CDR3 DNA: TGTGCCACCAGCAGAGAGGGACAGGGGATGACTGAAGCTTTCTTT. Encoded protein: CATSREGQGMTEAFF.

Here the CDR3 reads CASSLAATSETQYF. The CDR3 DNA is TGTGCCAGCAGCTTAGCAGCGACTAGCGAGACCCAGTACTTC. This rearrangement joins TRBV7-6 to TRBJ2-5; 7 bases are a match to TRBD2. The CDR3 has 14 residues. After removal of 0 bases from V and 5 bases from J, the junction contained 3 bases not matched to a gene. The germline V gene has CDR1 SGHVS and CDR2 FNYEAQ.

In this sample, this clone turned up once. The CDR3 sequence: CASSLHRDGSYEQYF. For the CDR3, the DNA is TGTGCCAGCAGTCTCCACCGGGACGGCTCCTACGAGCAGTACTTC. The gene calls are TRBV27 and TRBJ2-7; D might be TRBD1 or TRBD2, each matching 5 bases. The CDR3 has 15 amino acids. From germline, CDR1 is MNHEY and CDR2 SMNVEV (reference sequence). Trimming stripped 5 bases from V and 0 bases from J, with 14 bases between.

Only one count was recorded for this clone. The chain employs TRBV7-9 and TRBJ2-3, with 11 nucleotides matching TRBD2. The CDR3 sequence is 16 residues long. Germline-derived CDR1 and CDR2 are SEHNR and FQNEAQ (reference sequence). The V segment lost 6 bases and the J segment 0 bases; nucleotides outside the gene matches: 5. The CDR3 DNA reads TGTGCCAGCAGAGCTAGCGGGGGGCCTAGCACAGATACGCAGTATTTT. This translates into CASRASGGPSTDTQYF.